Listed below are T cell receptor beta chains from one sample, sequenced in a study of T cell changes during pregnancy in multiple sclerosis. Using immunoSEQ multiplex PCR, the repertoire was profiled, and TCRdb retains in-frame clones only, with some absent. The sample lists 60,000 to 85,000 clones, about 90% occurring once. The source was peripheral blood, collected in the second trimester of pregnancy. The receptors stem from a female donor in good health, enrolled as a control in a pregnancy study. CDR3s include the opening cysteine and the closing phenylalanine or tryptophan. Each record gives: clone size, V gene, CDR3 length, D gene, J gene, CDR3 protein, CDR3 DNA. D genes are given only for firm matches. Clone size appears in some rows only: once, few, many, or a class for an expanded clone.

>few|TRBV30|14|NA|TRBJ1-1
CAWKLQGRSTEAFF
TGTGCCTGGAAACTACAGGGACGTAGCACTGAAGCTTTCTTT
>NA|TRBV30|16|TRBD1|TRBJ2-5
CAWSVQFPDRGETQYF
TGTGCCTGGAGTGTACAGTTCCCCGACAGGGGAGAGACCCAGTACTTC
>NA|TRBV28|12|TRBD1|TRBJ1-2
CASSQTGDGYTF
TGTGCCAGCAGTCAAACAGGGGACGGCTACACCTTC
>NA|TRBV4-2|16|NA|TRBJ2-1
CASSQEGGSSYNEQFF
TGTGCCAGCAGCCAAGAGGGGGGTAGCTCCTACAATGAGCAGTTCTTC
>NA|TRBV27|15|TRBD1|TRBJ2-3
CASSPRTGGIDTQYF
TGTGCCAGCAGTCCCCGGACAGGGGGCATCGATACGCAGTATTTT
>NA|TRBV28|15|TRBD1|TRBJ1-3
CASRSTGGQGNTIYF
TGTGCCAGCAGATCTACAGGGGGCCAAGGAAACACCATATATTTT
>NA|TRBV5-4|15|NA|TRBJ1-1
CASSSQGRRNTEAFF
TGTGCCAGCAGCTCGCAGGGAAGGCGGAACACTGAAGCTTTCTTT
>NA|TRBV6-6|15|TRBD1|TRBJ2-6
CASEAGGAGANVLTF
TGTGCCAGCGAGGCAGGGGGCGCTGGGGCCAACGTCCTGACTTTC
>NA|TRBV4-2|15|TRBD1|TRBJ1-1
CASSPEQGANTEAFF
TGTGCCAGCAGCCCCGAGCAGGGGGCTAACACTGAAGCTTTCTTT
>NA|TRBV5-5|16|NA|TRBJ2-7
CASSDRVEREYSEQYF
TGTGCCAGCAGCGACAGGGTAGAACGGGAGTATAGCGAGCAGTACTTC
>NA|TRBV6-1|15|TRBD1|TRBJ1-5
CASSPGTGNGQPQHF
TGTGCCAGCAGCCCCGGGACAGGGAACGGACAGCCCCAGCATTTT
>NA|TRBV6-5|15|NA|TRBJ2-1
CASSPGLVSYNEQFF
TGTGCCAGCAGCCCCGGACTCGTCTCCTACAATGAGCAGTTCTTC
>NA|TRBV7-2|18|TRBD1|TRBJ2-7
CASSKRAQGARSLYEQYF
TGTGCCAGCAGCAAACGAGCACAGGGGGCCCGAAGCCTTTACGAGCAGTACTTC
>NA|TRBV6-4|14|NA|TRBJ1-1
CASRPIGMNTEAFF
TGTGCCAGCAGGCCAATCGGGATGAACACTGAAGCTTTCTTT
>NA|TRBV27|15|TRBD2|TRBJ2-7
CASSRPGLGLGEQYF
TGTGCCAGCAGTCGCCCGGGACTAGGGTTAGGCGAGCAGTACTTC
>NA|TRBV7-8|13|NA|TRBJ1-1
CASLGQSNTEAFF
TGTGCCAGCCTTGGGCAGTCGAACACTGAAGCTTTCTTT
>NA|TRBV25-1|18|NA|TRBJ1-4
CASSDRARSSATNEKLFF
TGTGCCAGCAGTGACAGGGCGAGGAGTTCCGCAACTAATGAAAAACTGTTTTTT
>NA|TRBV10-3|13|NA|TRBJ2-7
CAISDGSSYEQYF
TGTGCCATCAGTGACGGGTCATCCTACGAGCAGTACTTC
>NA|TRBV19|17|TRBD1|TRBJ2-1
CASSIVTGAVSYNEQFF
TGTGCCAGTAGTATAGTTACAGGGGCCGTATCCTACAATGAGCAGTTCTTC
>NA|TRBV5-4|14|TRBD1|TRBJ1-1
CASSWRQGGPEAFF
TGTGCCAGCAGCTGGCGACAGGGCGGCCCTGAAGCTTTCTTT
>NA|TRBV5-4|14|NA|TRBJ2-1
CASSVRTSYNEQFF
TGTGCCAGCAGCGTGCGAACCTCCTACAATGAGCAGTTCTTC
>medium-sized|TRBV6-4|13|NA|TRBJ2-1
CASSGDTYNEQFF
TGTGCCAGCAGTGGGGACACCTACAATGAGCAGTTCTTC
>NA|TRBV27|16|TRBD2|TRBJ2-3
CASSSLTSGRVDTQYF
TGTGCCAGCAGTTCCCTGACTAGCGGGAGGGTAGATACGCAGTATTTT
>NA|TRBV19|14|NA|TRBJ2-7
CASSIAGQAYEQYF
TGTGCCAGTAGTATAGCTGGGCAAGCCTACGAGCAGTACTTC
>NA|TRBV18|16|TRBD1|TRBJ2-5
CASSPTGQGREETQYF
TGTGCCAGCTCACCCACGGGACAGGGTCGGGAAGAGACCCAGTACTTC
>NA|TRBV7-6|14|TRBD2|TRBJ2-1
CASTRTSTYNEQFF
TGTGCCAGCACGAGGACTAGCACCTACAATGAGCAGTTCTTC
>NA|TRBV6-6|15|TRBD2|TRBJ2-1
CASSYSGLAVEEQFF
TGTGCCAGCAGTTACTCGGGACTAGCGGTCGAGGAGCAGTTCTTC
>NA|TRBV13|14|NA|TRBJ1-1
CASSYRDTLTEAFF
TGTGCCAGCAGCTACCGGGACACCCTCACTGAAGCTTTCTTT
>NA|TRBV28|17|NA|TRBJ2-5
CASSSTPRLVTQETQYF
TGTGCCAGCAGTTCGACCCCGAGACTAGTTACTCAAGAGACCCAGTACTTC
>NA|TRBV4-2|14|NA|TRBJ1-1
CASSLSGVDTEAFF
TGTGCCAGCAGCCTAAGCGGGGTGGACACTGAAGCTTTCTTT
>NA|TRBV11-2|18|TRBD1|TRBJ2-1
CASSSNSIGTVSLNEQFF
TGTGCCAGCAGCTCGAATTCTATTGGGACAGTTTCCCTCAATGAGCAGTTCTTC
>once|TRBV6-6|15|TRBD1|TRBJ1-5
CASSIKGQGNQPQHF
TGTGCCAGCAGCATAAAGGGACAGGGTAATCAGCCCCAGCATTTT
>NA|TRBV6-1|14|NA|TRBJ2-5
CASSEGPYQETQYF
TGTGCCAGCAGTGAAGGGCCGTACCAAGAGACCCAGTACTTC
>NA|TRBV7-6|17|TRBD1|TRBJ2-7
CASSPYTSWDSSYEQYF
TGTGCCAGCAGCCCCTATACTAGTTGGGACAGCTCCTACGAGCAGTACTTC
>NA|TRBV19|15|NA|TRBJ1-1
CASSPDSPMNTEAFF
TGTGCCAGTAGCCCGGACAGCCCGATGAACACTGAAGCTTTCTTT
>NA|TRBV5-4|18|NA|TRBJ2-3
CASSPYSSKRAIADTQYF
TGTGCCAGCAGCCCCTACAGCTCCAAGAGGGCGATCGCAGATACGCAGTATTTT
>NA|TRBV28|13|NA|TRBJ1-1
CASSFGANTEAFF
TGTGCCAGCAGTTTCGGAGCGAACACTGAAGCTTTCTTT
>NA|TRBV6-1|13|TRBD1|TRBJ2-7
CATGTGVSYEQYF
TGTGCCACAGGGACAGGGGTCTCCTACGAGCAGTACTTC
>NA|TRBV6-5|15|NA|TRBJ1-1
CASSFRQAMNTEAFF
TGTGCCAGCAGTTTCCGTCAGGCAATGAACACTGAAGCTTTCTTT
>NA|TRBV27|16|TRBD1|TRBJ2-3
CASSFIGQGNTDTQYF
TGTGCCAGCAGTTTCATCGGACAGGGAAACACAGATACGCAGTATTTT
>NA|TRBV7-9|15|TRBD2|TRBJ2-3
CASSGLAGELDTQYF
TGTGCCAGCAGCGGGCTAGCGGGAGAACTGGATACGCAGTATTTT
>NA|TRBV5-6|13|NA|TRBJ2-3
CASSLTIIAPQYF
TGTGCCAGCAGCTTGACCATTATAGCTCCGCAGTATTTT
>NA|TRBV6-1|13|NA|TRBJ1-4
CASSEQGVRKLFF
TGTGCCAGCAGTGAACAGGGTGTTAGGAAACTGTTTTTT
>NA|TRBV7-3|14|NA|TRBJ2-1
CASSPTPGNNEQFF
TGTGCCAGCAGCCCAACCCCAGGTAACAATGAGCAGTTCTTC
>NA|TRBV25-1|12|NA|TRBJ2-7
CASSESYYEQYF
TGTGCCAGCAGTGAATCCTACTACGAGCAGTACTTC
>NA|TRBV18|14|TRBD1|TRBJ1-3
CASSLPGQGNTIYF
TGTGCCAGCTCACTGCCGGGACAGGGAAACACCATATATTTT
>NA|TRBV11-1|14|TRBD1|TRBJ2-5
CASSYRTGQETQYF
TGTGCCAGCAGCTACAGGACAGGGCAAGAGACCCAGTACTTC
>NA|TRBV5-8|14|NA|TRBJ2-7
CASSAYFRGYEQYF
TGTGCCAGCAGTGCTTATTTCAGGGGTTACGAGCAGTACTTC
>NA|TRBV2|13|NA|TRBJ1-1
CASSEDGIGGAFF
TGTGCCAGCAGTGAAGACGGAATTGGCGGAGCTTTCTTT
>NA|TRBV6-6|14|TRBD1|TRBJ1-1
CASSYWTGSTEAFF
TGTGCCAGCAGTTACTGGACAGGGTCCACTGAAGCTTTCTTT
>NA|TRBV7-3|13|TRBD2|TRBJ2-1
CASSPTGGGEQFF
TGTGCCAGCAGCCCAACGGGGGGGGGTGAGCAGTTCTTC
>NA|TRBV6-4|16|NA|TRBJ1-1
CASSDHEGRKGAEAFF
TGTGCCAGCAGTGATCACGAGGGCCGGAAGGGCGCTGAAGCTTTCTTT
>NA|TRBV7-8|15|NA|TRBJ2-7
CASSLVGAASYEQYF
TGTGCCAGCAGCTTAGTGGGGGCGGCCTCCTACGAGCAGTACTTC
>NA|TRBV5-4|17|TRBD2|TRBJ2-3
CASSLVGTSRITDTQYF
TGTGCCAGCAGCTTGGTGGGGACTAGCCGAATCACAGATACGCAGTATTTT
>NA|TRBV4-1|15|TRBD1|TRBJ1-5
CASSLRQGDYQPQHF
TGCGCCAGCAGCCTTCGACAGGGGGATTATCAGCCCCAGCATTTT
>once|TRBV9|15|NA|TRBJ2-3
CASSVVGRVTDTQYF
TGTGCCAGCAGCGTAGTTGGCAGGGTTACAGATACGCAGTATTTT
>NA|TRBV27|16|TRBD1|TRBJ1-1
CASSATFRDRRFEAFF
TGTGCCAGCAGTGCTACTTTCCGGGACAGGAGGTTTGAAGCTTTCTTT
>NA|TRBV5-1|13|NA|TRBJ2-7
CASSLGSSYEQYF
TGCGCCAGCAGCTTGGGGAGCTCCTACGAGCAGTACTTC